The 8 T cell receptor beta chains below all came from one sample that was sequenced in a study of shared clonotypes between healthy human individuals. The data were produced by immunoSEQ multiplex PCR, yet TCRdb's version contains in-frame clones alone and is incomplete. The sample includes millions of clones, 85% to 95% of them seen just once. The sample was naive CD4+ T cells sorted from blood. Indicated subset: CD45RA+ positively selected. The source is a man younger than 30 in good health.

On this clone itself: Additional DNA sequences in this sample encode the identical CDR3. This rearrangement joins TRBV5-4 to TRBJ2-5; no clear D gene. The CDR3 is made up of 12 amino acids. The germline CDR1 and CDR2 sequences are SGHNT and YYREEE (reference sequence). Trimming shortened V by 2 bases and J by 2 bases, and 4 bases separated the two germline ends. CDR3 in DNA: TGTGCCAGCAGCTTACCTCAAGAGACCCAGTACTTC. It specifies CASSLPQETQYF.

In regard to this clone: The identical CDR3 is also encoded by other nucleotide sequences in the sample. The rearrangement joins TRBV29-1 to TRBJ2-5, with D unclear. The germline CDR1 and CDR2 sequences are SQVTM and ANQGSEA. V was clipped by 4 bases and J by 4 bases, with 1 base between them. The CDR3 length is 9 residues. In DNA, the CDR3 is TGCAGCGTTGGAGAGACCCAGTACTTC. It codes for CSVGETQYF.

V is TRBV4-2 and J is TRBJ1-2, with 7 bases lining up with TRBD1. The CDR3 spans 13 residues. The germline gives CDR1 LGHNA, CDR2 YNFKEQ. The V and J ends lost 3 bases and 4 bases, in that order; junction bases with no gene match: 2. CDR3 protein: CASSQGQSYGYTF. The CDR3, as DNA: TGTGCCAGCAGCCAGGGACAGAGCTATGGCTACACCTTC.

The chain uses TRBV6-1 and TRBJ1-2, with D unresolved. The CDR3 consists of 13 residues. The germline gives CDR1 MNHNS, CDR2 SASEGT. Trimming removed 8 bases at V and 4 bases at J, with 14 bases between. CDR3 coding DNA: TGTGCCAGCGAGGTGGGCGTGTCCTATGGCTACACCTTC. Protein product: CASEVGVSYGYTF.

This CDR3 reads CASSFQGPDTGELFF. The CDR3 DNA follows: TGTGCCAGCAGCTTCCAGGGGCCGGACACCGGGGAGCTGTTTTTT. V usage is TRBV7-2 and J usage is TRBJ2-2; maybe TRBD1 (6 bases). This CDR3 region has 15 residues. Germline assignment: CDR1 SGHTA and CDR2 FQGNSA. Trimming took off 3 bases at V and 3 bases at J, with 11 bases between the two ends.

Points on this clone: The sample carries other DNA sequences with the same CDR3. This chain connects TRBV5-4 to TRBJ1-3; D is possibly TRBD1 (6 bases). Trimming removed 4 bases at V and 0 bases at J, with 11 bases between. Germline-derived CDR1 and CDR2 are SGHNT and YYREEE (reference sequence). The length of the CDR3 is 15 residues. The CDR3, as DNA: TGTGCCAGCAGCCCTGGACAGATCTCTGGAAACACCATATATTTT. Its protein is CASSPGQISGNTIYF.

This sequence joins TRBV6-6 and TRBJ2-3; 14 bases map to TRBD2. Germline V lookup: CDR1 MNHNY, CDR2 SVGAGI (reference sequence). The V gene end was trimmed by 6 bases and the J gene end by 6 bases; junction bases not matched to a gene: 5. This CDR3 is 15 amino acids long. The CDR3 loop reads CASSRLAGGPDTQYF. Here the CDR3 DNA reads TGTGCCAGCAGCCGACTAGCGGGGGGGCCCGATACGCAGTATTTT.

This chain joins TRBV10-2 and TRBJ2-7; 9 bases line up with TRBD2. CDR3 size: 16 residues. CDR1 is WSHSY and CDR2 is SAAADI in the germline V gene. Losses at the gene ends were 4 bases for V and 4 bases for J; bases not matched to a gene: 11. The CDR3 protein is CASSGRLAERWYEQYF. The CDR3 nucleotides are TGCGCCAGCAGTGGTAGACTAGCGGAACGGTGGTACGAGCAGTACTTC.